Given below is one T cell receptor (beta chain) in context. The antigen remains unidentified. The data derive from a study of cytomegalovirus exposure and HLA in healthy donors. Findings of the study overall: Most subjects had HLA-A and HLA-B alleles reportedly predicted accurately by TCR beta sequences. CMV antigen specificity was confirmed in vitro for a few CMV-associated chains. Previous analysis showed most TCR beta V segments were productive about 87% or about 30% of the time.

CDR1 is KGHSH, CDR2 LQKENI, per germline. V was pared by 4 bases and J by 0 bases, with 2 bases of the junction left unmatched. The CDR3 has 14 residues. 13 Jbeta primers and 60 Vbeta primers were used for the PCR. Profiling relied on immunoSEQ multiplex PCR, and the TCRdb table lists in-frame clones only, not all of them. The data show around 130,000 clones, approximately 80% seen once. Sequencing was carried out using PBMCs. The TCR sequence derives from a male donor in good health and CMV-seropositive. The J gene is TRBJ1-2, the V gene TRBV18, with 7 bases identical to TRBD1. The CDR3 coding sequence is TGTGCCAGCTCACAGGGACAGACTAACTATGGCTACACCTTC. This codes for CASSQGQTNYGYTF. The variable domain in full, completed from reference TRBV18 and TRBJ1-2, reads NAGVMQNPRHLVRRRGQEARLRCSPMKGHSHVYWYRQLPEEGLKFMVYLQKENIIDESGMPKERFSAEFPKEGPSILRIQQVVRGDSAAYFCASSQGQTNYGYTFGSGTRLTVV.